Shown below are 28 T cell receptor beta chains from a single sample sequenced in a study of OX40 agonist ivuxolimab in advanced cancers. The protocol was immunoSEQ multiplex PCR, while the TCRdb copy is restricted to in-frame clones and leaves out a portion. The sample has tens of thousands of clones, roughly 90% seen once. This material consisted of CD4+ or CD8+ T cells sorted from blood, taken in a trial of the OX40 agonist ivuxolimab. The source is an adult with an advanced solid tumor such as melanoma, head and neck, liver or kidney cancer.

The chain combines TRBV7-9 with TRBJ2-2; D is unclear. Trimming pared 4 bases from V and 7 bases from J, leaving 10 bases between. The germline V gene has CDR1 SEHNR and CDR2 FQNEAQ (reference sequence). This CDR3 is built from 13 residues. As DNA, the CDR3 is TGTGCCAGCAGCTCGGACGTGGGCGGGGAGCTGTTTTTT. Translation gives CASSSDVGGELFF. Together with reference TRBV7-9 and TRBJ2-2, the CDR3 gives the full variable domain: DTGVSQNPRHKITKRGQNVTFRCDPISEHNRLYWYRQTLGQGPEFLTYFQNEAQLEKSRLLSDRFSAERPKGSFSTLEIQRTEQGDSAMYLCASSSDVGGELFFGEGSRLTVL.

The chain uses TRBV30 and TRBJ2-1, with D possibly being TRBD2 (7 bases). The CDR3 runs to 14 residues. The V end lost 5 bases, the J end lost 8 bases, and 19 bases lay between the germline ends. Germline CDR1 reads GTSNPN; CDR2 reads SVGIG (reference sequence). In DNA, the CDR3 is TGTGCCTGGGGGAGGGGGGAAGGTGGAGATGAGCAGTTCTTC. Its translation: CAWGRGEGGDEQFF.

The gene calls are TRBV7-9 and TRBJ2-3, with 7 nucleotides matching TRBD2. The junction had 12 bases not matched to a gene; V was cut back by 2 bases and J by 4 bases. Germline CDR1 and CDR2: SEHNR and FQNEAQ (reference sequence). This CDR3 contains 17 residues. CDR3 DNA sequence: TGTGCCAGCAGCTTACGGGGGGACCCCCTCCCCGCAGATACGCAGTATTTT. Its translation: CASSLRGDPLPADTQYF.

The CDR3, as DNA: TGTGCCAGCAGCGCGCGGGACCGGAGGGACTATGGCTACACCTTC. Translation: CASSARDRRDYGYTF. The chain recombines TRBV21-1 with TRBJ1-2. TRBV21-1 is an annotated pseudogene. The CDR3 spans 15 residues.

CDR3 DNA sequence: TGTGCCAGCAGTGAACCGGGACTAGGAAGGGCAGATACGCAGTATTTT. It is translated as CASSEPGLGRADTQYF. J is TRBJ2-3 and V is TRBV6-1, with 8 nucleotides matching TRBD2. The CDR3 loop spans 16 amino acids. Germline lookup yields CDR1 MNHNS and CDR2 SASEGT. With 2 bases clipped from V and 4 bases from J, the junction kept 8 bases outside the gene matches.

The chain employs TRBV28 and TRBJ1-2; possible D gene TRBD1, 5 bases. The germline V gene has CDR1 MDHEN and CDR2 SYDVKM. Trimming left V 6 bases short and J 5 bases short, with 16 bases between. The CDR3 length is 14 residues. As DNA, the CDR3 is TGTGCCAGCAGCCTACACAGGTCACTGTATGGCTACACCTTC. This codes for CASSLHRSLYGYTF.

This clone appeared a single time. The CDR3: CASRQPRTGSPNYGYTF. CDR3 sequence (DNA): TGCGCCAGCAGGCAACCCCGGACAGGGTCCCCCAACTATGGCTACACCTTC. The genes are TRBV23-1 and TRBJ1-2; 8 bases are shared with TRBD1. TRBV23-1 is an open reading frame whose function is uncertain. V shed 6 bases and J 2 bases; nucleotides not matched to a gene: 14. The CDR3 loop spans 17 amino acids.

As regards this clone: Other DNA variants within this sample encode the same CDR3. The chain has TRBV29-1 and TRBJ1-1, with unresolved D. This CDR3 has 13 residues. Germline CDR1 and CDR2: SQVTM and ANQGSEA. Trimming took off 1 base at V and 2 bases at J, with 8 bases between the two ends. This CDR3 is CSVEGRLNTEAFF. The CDR3 region has the DNA TGCAGCGTTGAAGGACGGTTAAACACTGAAGCTTTCTTT.

J is TRBJ2-5 and V is TRBV2; D is tentatively TRBD1 or TRBD2 (6 bases each). V was pared by 3 bases and J by 4 bases, with 27 bases between. The CDR3 spans 19 residues. The germline gives CDR1 SNHLY, CDR2 FYNNEI. CDR3 in DNA: TGTGCCAGCAGTGATCCCCTCCAGGGGAGGCAGGCACGACTAGAGACCCAGTACTTC. Its protein is CASSDPLQGRQARLETQYF.

This clone was observed a single time. The V and J genes are TRBV5-1 and TRBJ2-7; possible D gene TRBD2, 6 bases. The CDR3 covers 13 residues. Germline loops: CDR1 SGHRS, CDR2 YFSETQ. V lost 2 bases and J lost 4, with 10 bases in between. The CDR3 region has the DNA TGCGCCAGCAGCTTACCGGGGAGGTACGAGCAGTACTTC. It translates to CASSLPGRYEQYF.

V and J are TRBV6-5 and TRBJ1-2; weak D call: TRBD1 (6 bases). Per the germline V gene, CDR1 is MNHEY and CDR2 is SVGAGI. V was cut by 8 bases and J by 6 bases, with 13 bases left in between. This CDR3 is built from 12 residues. The CDR3 DNA follows: TGTGCCAGCCGGGGGCAAGGGCATGGCTACACCTTC. Residues: CASRGQGHGYTF.

This chain uses TRBV29-1 with TRBJ1-4; D is undetermined. Germline assignment: CDR1 SQVTM and CDR2 ANQGSEA. The V end was cut by 5 bases, the J end by 0 bases, with 7 bases between. The CDR3 consists of 13 residues. CDR3 sequence reads: CSVIGATNEKLFF. The CDR3 DNA reads as TGCAGCGTTATTGGTGCAACTAATGAAAAACTGTTTTTT.

This chain joins TRBV18 and TRBJ2-7; the D is unclear. In germline, CDR1 is KGHSH, CDR2 LQKENI. Trimming took off 3 bases at V and 2 bases at J, with 11 bases between the two ends. The CDR3 sequence is 14 residues long. In DNA form, the CDR3 reads TGTGCCAGCTCACCCGGACCGCCCCCCTACGAGCAGTACTTC. Its translation: CASSPGPPPYEQYF. Full variable domain (remainder filled in from reference TRBV18 and TRBJ2-7): NAGVMQNPRHLVRRRGQEARLRCSPMKGHSHVYWYRQLPEEGLKFMVYLQKENIIDESGMPKERFSAEFPKEGPSILRIQQVVRGDSAAYFCASSPGPPPYEQYFGPGTRLTVT.

There are a few counts of this clone. The chain uses TRBV5-6 and TRBJ1-2, with 7 bases matching TRBD1. J was trimmed by 4 bases and V by 5 bases; bases with no gene match: 11. This CDR3 is 15 amino acids long. Looked up from germline, CDR1 is SGHDT and CDR2 is YYEEEE. CDR3 amino acids: CASSSTGTEPYGYTF. The CDR3 nucleotides are TGTGCCAGCAGTTCCACCGGGACAGAACCCTATGGCTACACCTTC. Supplemented by reference TRBV5-6 and TRBJ1-2, the full variable domain reads DAGVTQSPTHLIKTRGQQVTLRCSPKSGHDTVSWYQQALGQGPQFIFQYYEEEERQRGNFPDRFSGHQFPNYSSELNVNALLLGDSALYLCASSSTGTEPYGYTFGSGTRLTVV.

The V gene is TRBV7-3, the J gene TRBJ2-1; the match to TRBD2 covers 9 bases. From germline, CDR1 is SGHTA and CDR2 FQGTGA. J gave up 2 bases and V 4 bases, and 3 bases lay outside the gene matches. The CDR3 consists of 15 residues. CDR3 sequence reads: CASSYLAGTYNEQFF. As DNA, the CDR3 is TGTGCCAGCAGCTACCTAGCGGGAACCTACAATGAGCAGTTCTTC. Full variable domain (outside the CDR3, taken from reference TRBV7-3 and TRBJ2-1): GAGVSQTPSNKVTEKGKYVELRCDPISGHTALYWYRQSLGQGPEFLIYFQGTGAADDSGLPNDRFFAVRPEGSVSTLKIQRTERGDSAVYLCASSYLAGTYNEQFFGPGTRLTVL.

This clone has only one observation. The V gene is TRBV5-1, the J gene TRBJ2-7, with D tentatively TRBD1 or TRBD2 (5 bases each). V dropped 7 bases and J dropped 0 bases, with 17 bases sitting between them. Germline V gene sequence: CDR1 SGHRS, CDR2 YFSETQ. CDR3 length equals 15 residues. The CDR3 region has the DNA TGCGCCAGCGGGTCCACCGGGACGGGCTCCTACGAGCAGTACTTC. Encoded protein: CASGSTGTGSYEQYF.

The chain employs TRBV19 and TRBJ1-1; TRBD1 is a possible D gene (5 bases). CDR3 length: 17 residues. Per germline, CDR1 LNHDA and CDR2 SQIVND (reference sequence). V was pared by 1 base and J by 3 bases, with 18 bases between. CDR3 sequence: CASSIVRTGTGDTEAFF. The CDR3, as DNA: TGTGCCAGTAGTATAGTAAGGACGGGGACCGGAGACACTGAAGCTTTCTTT.

The chain's CDR3 is CASSPGTPVEGYTF. The CDR3 DNA is TGCGCCAGCAGCCCTGGGACACCGGTCGAAGGCTACACCTTC. The rearrangement links TRBV5-1 to TRBJ1-2, with D possibly TRBD1 on 6 matching bases. Between the trimmed V and J ends, which lost 4 bases and 8 bases, there was a span of 18 bases. The CDR3 length is 14 residues. CDR1 is SGHRS and CDR2 is YFSETQ in the germline V gene.

The V gene is TRBV9, the J gene TRBJ1-4, with TRBD1 matching 9 bases. The CDR3 is 15 residues long. CDR1 is SGDLS, CDR2 YYNGEE, per germline. J gave up 7 bases and V 4 bases, and 8 bases lay outside the gene matches. As DNA, the CDR3 is TGTGCCAGCAGCCCCCGACAGGGGGATCGTGAAAAACTGTTTTTT. As protein: CASSPRQGDREKLFF.

The rearrangement joins TRBV9 to TRBJ2-3, with D unclear. Germline V gene lookup returns CDR1 SGDLS and CDR2 YYNGEE. The CDR3 runs to 14 residues. Trimming took off 3 bases at V and 0 bases at J, with 8 bases between the two ends. Written as DNA, the CDR3 is TGTGCCAGCAGCGAGGACCCTAGCACAGATACGCAGTATTTT. This translates into CASSEDPSTDTQYF.

This chain uses TRBV6-5 with TRBJ2-7; D gene ambiguous. V was cut by 2 bases and J by 8 bases, with 19 bases left in between. Germline CDR1 is MNHEY and CDR2 is SVGAGI. The CDR3 has 15 amino acids. CDR3 bases: TGTGCCAGCAGTTACGGGTTCTCTACCCTCTCCCAGCAGTACTTC. It codes for CASSYGFSTLSQQYF.

The chain uses TRBV5-1 and TRBJ1-2; D is undetermined. The germline gives CDR1 SGHRS, CDR2 YFSETQ. This CDR3 spans 12 amino acids. V lost 4 bases and J lost 6, with 10 bases in between. DNA for the CDR3: TGCGCCAGCAGCAAAGACATTGATGGCTACACCTTC. Protein product: CASSKDIDGYTF.

J is TRBJ2-1 and V is TRBV7-9, with 9 nucleotides matching TRBD2. The CDR3 runs 17 residues. The germline gives CDR1 SEHNR, CDR2 FQNEAQ (reference sequence). V lost 2 bases to trimming and J lost 10 bases; unmatched junction nucleotides: 15. The CDR3 DNA reads as TGTGCCAGCAGCTTACCCTTGGGATTAGCGGGGGACGGGGAGCAGTTCTTC. Amino acid sequence: CASSLPLGLAGDGEQFF.

This chain joins TRBV5-1 and TRBJ2-3, with no clear D. The CDR3 is 13 amino acids. The V end was cut by 0 bases, the J end by 1 base, with 3 bases between. Per germline, CDR1 SGHRS and CDR2 YFSETQ. The CDR3 loop reads CASSLVGTDTQYF. Here the CDR3 DNA reads TGCGCCAGCAGCTTGGTGGGCACAGATACGCAGTATTTT.

V gene TRBV15 combines with J gene TRBJ2-7, with 12 bases lining up with TRBD2. This CDR3 is built from 15 residues. The J segment lost 5 bases and the V segment lost 5 bases, leaving 7 bases of the junction unmatched. Germline V gene sequence: CDR1 LNHNV, CDR2 YYDKDF (reference sequence). The CDR3 loop reads CATSGRLAGVNEQYF. The CDR3 DNA reads as TGTGCCACCAGCGGAAGACTAGCGGGAGTGAACGAGCAGTACTTC.

J is TRBJ2-7 and V is TRBV15, with 7 bases identical to TRBD1. CDR3 size: 14 residues. Germline loops: CDR1 LNHNV, CDR2 YYDKDF (reference sequence). The trim removed 8 bases at V and 6 bases at J, leaving 13 bases unmatched. The CDR3 nucleotides read TGTGCCACCGCGTCGGCAGGGGGAATTGTCGAGCAGTACTTC. The encoded protein is CATASAGGIVEQYF.

CDR3 bases: TGTGCCACCACCTCCCGTGAGGCCAACGTCCTGACTTTC. This sequence encodes CATTSREANVLTF. The V call is TRBV19, the J call TRBJ2-6; D uncertain. V was trimmed by 10 bases and J by 6 bases, leaving 13 bases between them. The CDR3 spans 13 residues. The V gene's germline CDR1 is LNHDA and CDR2 SQIVND (reference sequence).

The gene calls are TRBV5-1 and TRBJ2-5; TRBD1 is a possible D gene (5 bases). The V end lost 1 base, the J end lost 5 bases, and 12 bases lay between the germline ends. Germline lookup yields CDR1 SGHRS and CDR2 YFSETQ. The CDR3 is made up of 14 amino acids. CDR3 sequence (DNA): TGCGCCAGCAGCTTGTCAGGGCGTGGTGAGACCCAGTACTTC. Translated, it gives CASSLSGRGETQYF.